Listed below are T cell receptor beta chains from one sample, sequenced in a study of T cells in Graves' hyperthyroidism and ophthalmopathy. Using its own MiXCR run on the multiplex PCR reads, TCRdb lists one record per CDR3 protein. Of approximately 740,000 distinct CDR3 sequences in the sample, around 15% were seen once. Sequencing used blood. Source of these receptors: a woman aged 18-35 years with Graves' hyperthyroidism. Each CDR3 is given with its conserved first and last residue. Fields, in order: CDR3 protein, V gene, J gene, clone size. Clone size is stated in some rows and not others, as once, few, many or a class when expanded.

CASSPPVPLRTEAFF	TRBV18	TRBJ1-1	many
CASSRGINEQFF	TRBV7-9	TRBJ2-1	.
CASSGGDQETQYF	TRBV5-1	TRBJ2-5	.
CAISESSIRTYEQYF	TRBV10-3	TRBJ2-7	few
CASSRPFRDRQETQYF	TRBV3-1	TRBJ2-5	many
CASSEDTYNEQFF	TRBV5-6	TRBJ2-1	many
CASSSGNSGNTIYF	TRBV6-5	TRBJ1-3	few
CSVDLYNEQFF	TRBV29-1	TRBJ2-1	few
CASKTMDRNTEAFF	TRBV2	TRBJ1-1	.
CASSQVTGGFEQFF	TRBV3-1	TRBJ2-1	many
CASSQPRGRNTGELFF	TRBV6-2/TRBV6-3	TRBJ2-2	few
CSARLLSSYEQYF	TRBV20-1	TRBJ2-7	many
CASSSKGGSVYNEQFF	TRBV7-8	TRBJ2-1	many
CASSRTQGLLFF	TRBV7-2	TRBJ2-2	.
CASSYPLAGGINEQFF	TRBV6-5	TRBJ2-1	few
CASRSALTGDYTF	TRBV7-9	TRBJ1-2	.
CASSSGQGAALYEQYF	TRBV5-1	TRBJ2-7	once
CAAGTGDYEQYF	TRBV15	TRBJ2-7	few
CASSEARAGDTQYF	TRBV2	TRBJ2-3	many
CASSGTSGSKNEQFF	TRBV27	TRBJ2-1	once
CSLRGGQDWPRDEQYF	TRBV29-1	TRBJ2-7	few
CASSLDPTHYSYEQYF	TRBV5-1	TRBJ2-7	few
CAPAVVPGGSAEQYF	TRBV25-1	TRBJ2-7	.
CASSFGGREGRGETQYF	TRBV28	TRBJ2-5	few
CASSVSGLAGGNTGELFF	TRBV9	TRBJ2-2	.
CASSLWTNSYEQYF	TRBV7-8	TRBJ2-7	many
CASSLGYGLKATEAFF	TRBV7-9	TRBJ1-1	many
CASSRGTSGSSGYEQYF	TRBV7-2	TRBJ2-7	.
CASSATGVRGYTF	TRBV2	TRBJ1-2	.
CASRGRSYYEQYF	TRBV27	TRBJ2-7	.
CASSQRGRTELPYGYTF	TRBV4-1	TRBJ1-2	.
CASGATGGSEAFF	TRBV6-5	TRBJ1-1	.
CASSLGTGVREQYF	TRBV5-6	TRBJ2-7	many
CSASRGLAGGPYNEQFF	TRBV20-1	TRBJ2-1	many
CASSQSGRGNTIYF	TRBV3-1	TRBJ1-3	many
CASSSPGTGELFF	TRBV6-1	TRBJ2-2	many
CASRGGGLAGMNEQFF	TRBV6-1	TRBJ2-1	.